The sequence of this T cell receptor (beta chain) was determined in a study of blood T cell repertoires in COVID-19. Study information: From the United States, Italy and Spain came samples of acute and convalescent COVID-19. The analysed material was cDNA or gDNA that came from T cells, B-cell-depleted T cells, or PBMCs.

TCRdb keeps only in-frame clones here, not all; method: immunoSEQ multiplex PCR. This table holds about 73,000 clones, around 70% found once. Germline V gives CDR1 KGHDR, CDR2 SFDVKD. CDR3 size: 14 residues. V dropped 7 bases and J dropped 6; count of bases not matched to a gene: 8. This TCR was recovered from a man in his 60s with acute or convalescent COVID-19. What was sequenced was peripheral blood. The rearrangement links TRBV24-1 to TRBJ2-1; TRBD1 agrees at 7 bases. The CDR3 DNA sequence: TGTGCCACCAGCACACCTCGACAGGGCAATGAGCAGTTCTTC. Protein product: CATSTPRQGNEQFF.